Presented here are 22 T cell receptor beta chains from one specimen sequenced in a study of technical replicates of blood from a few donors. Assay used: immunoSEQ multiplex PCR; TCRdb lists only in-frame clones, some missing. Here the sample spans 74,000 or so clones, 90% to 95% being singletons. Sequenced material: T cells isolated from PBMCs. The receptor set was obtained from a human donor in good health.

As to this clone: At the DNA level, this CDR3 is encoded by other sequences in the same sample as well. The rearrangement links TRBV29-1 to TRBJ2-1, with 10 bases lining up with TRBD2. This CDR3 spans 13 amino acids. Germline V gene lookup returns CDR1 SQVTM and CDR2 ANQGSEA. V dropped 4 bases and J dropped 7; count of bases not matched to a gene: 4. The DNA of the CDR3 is TGCAGCGTTGGGACTAGCGGAAATAATGAGCAGTTCTTC. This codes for CSVGTSGNNEQFF.

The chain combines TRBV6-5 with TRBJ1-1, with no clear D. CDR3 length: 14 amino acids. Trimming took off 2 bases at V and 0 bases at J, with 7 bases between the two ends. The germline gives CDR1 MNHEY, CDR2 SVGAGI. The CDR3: CASSYGLMNTEAFF. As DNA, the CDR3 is TGTGCCAGCAGTTACGGACTGATGAACACTGAAGCTTTCTTT.

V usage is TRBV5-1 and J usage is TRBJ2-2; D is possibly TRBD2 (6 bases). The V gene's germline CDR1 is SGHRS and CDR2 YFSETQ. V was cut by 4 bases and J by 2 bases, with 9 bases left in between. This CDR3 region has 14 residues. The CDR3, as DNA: TGCGCCAGCAGCGGGACTTTTAACACCGGGGAGCTGTTTTTT. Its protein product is CASSGTFNTGELFF.

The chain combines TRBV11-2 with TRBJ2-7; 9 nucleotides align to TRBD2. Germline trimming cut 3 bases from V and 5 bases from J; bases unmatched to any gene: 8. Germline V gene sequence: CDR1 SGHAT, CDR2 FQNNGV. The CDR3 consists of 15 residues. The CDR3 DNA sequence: TGTGCCAGCAGCTTCCCCCAGCGGGAGGCCGACGAGCAGTACTTC. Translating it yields CASSFPQREADEQYF.

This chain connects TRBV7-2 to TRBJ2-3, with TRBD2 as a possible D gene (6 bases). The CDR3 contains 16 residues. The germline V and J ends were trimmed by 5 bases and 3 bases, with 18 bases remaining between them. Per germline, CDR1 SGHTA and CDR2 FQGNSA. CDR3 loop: CASSLRVAGGTDTQYF. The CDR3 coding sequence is TGTGCCAGCAGCCTCCGGGTGGCCGGAGGGACAGATACGCAGTATTTT.

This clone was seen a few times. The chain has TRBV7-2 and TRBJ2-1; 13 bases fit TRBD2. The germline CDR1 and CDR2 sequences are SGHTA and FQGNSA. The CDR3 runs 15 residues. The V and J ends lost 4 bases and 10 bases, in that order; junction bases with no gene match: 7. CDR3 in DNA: TGTGCCAGCAGCTCAGGACTAGCGGGAGTGGAAGAGCAGTTCTTC. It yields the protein CASSSGLAGVEEQFF. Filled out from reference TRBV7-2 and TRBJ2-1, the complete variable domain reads GAGVSQSPSNKVTEKGKDVELRCDPISGHTALYWYRQSLGQGLEFLIYFQGNSAPDKSGLPSDRFSAERTGGSVSTLTIQRTQQEDSAVYLCASSSGLAGVEEQFFGPGTRLTVL.

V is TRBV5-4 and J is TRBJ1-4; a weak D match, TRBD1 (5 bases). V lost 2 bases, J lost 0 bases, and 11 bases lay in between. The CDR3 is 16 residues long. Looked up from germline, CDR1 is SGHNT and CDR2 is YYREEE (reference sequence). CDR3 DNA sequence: TGTGCCAGCAGCTTCGATCAGGGTGCAACTAATGAAAAACTGTTTTTT. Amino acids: CASSFDQGATNEKLFF. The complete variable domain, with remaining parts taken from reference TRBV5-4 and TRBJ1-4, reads ETGVTQSPTHLIKTRGQQVTLRCSSQSGHNTVSWYQQALGQGPQFIFQYYREEENGRGNFPPRFSGLQFPNYSSELNVNALELDDSALYLCASSFDQGATNEKLFFGSGTQLSVL.

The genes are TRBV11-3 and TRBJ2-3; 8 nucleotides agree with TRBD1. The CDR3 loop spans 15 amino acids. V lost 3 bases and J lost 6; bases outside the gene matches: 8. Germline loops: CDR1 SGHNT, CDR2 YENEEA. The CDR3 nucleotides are TGTGCCAGCAGCTTTCCGACAGGGGTAGACGATACGCAGTATTTT. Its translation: CASSFPTGVDDTQYF.

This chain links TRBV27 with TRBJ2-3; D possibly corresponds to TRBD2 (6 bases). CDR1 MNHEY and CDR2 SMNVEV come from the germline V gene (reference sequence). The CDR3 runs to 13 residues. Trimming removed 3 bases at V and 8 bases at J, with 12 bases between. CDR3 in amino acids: CASSFGGGFTQYF. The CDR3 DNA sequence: TGTGCCAGCAGTTTTGGGGGAGGATTTACGCAGTATTTT.

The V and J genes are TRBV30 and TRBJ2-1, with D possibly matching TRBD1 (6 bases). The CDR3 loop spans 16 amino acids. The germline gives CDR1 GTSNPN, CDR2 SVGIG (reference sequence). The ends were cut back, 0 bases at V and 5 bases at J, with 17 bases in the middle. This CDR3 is CAWSVSLKGDHNEQFF. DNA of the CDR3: TGTGCCTGGAGTGTAAGCTTGAAGGGGGATCACAATGAGCAGTTCTTC. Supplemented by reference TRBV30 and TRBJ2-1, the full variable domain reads SQTIHQWPATLVQPVGSPLSLECTVEGTSNPNLYWYRQAAGRGLQLLFYSVGIGQISSEVPQNLSASRPQDRQFILSSKKLLLSDSGFYLCAWSVSLKGDHNEQFFGPGTRLTVL.

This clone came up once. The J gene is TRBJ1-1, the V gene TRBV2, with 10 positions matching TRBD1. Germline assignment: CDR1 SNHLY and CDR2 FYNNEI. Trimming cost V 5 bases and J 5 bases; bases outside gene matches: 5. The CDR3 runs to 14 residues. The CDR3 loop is CASSWDRGGTEAFF. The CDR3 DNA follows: TGTGCCAGCAGTTGGGACAGGGGAGGGACTGAAGCTTTCTTT.

The CDR3 bases are TGTGCCAGCAGCGGAACCGAACGGGACAACTCCTACGAGCAGTACTTC. It is translated as CASSGTERDNSYEQYF. The chain employs TRBV9 and TRBJ2-7; weak D call: TRBD1 (6 bases). The germline V and J ends were trimmed by 3 bases and 0 bases, with 16 bases remaining between them. The CDR3 has 16 amino acids. Per the germline V gene, CDR1 is SGDLS and CDR2 is YYNGEE.

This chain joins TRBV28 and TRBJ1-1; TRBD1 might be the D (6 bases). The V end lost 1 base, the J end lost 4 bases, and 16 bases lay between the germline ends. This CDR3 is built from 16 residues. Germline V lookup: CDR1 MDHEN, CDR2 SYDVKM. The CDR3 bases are TGTGCCAGCAGTTTATTGTACAGGGAATATAGCACTGAAGCTTTCTTT. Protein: CASSLLYREYSTEAFF. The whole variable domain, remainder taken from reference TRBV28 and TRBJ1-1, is DVKVTQSSRYLVKRTGEKVFLECVQDMDHENMFWYRQDPGLGLRLIYFSYDVKMKEKGDIPEGYSVSREKKERFSLILESASTNQTSMYLCASSLLYREYSTEAFFGQGTRLTVV.

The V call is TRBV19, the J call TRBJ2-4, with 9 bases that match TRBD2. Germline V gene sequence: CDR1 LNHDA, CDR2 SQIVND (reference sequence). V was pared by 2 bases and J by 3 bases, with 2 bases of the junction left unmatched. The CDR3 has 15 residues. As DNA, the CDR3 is TGTGCCAGTAGTATAATTAGCGGGGGCAAAAACATTCAGTACTTC. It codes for CASSIISGGKNIQYF. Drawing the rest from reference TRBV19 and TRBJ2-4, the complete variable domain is DGGITQSPKYLFRKEGQNVTLSCEQNLNHDAMYWYRQDPGQGLRLIYYSQIVNDFQKGDIAEGYSVSREKKESFPLTVTSAQKNPTAFYLCASSIISGGKNIQYFGAGTRLSVL.

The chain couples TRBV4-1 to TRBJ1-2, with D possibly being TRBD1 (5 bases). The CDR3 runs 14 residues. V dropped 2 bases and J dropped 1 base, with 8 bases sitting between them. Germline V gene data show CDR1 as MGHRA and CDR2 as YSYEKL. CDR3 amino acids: CASSQIGVNYGYTF. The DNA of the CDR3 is TGCGCCAGCAGCCAAATAGGGGTTAACTATGGCTACACCTTC.

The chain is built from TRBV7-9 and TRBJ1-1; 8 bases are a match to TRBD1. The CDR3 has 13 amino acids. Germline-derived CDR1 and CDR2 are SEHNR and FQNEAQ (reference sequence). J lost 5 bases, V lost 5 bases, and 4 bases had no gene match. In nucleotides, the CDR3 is TGTGCCAGCAGCGGGGACAGGAGGACTGAAGCTTTCTTT. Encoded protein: CASSGDRRTEAFF.

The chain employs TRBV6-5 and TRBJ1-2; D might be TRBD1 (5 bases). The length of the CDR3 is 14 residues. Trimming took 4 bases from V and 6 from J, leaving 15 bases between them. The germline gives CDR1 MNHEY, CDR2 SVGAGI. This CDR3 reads CASSFGEGGDGYTF. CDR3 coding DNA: TGTGCCAGCAGTTTCGGCGAAGGAGGGGATGGCTACACCTTC.

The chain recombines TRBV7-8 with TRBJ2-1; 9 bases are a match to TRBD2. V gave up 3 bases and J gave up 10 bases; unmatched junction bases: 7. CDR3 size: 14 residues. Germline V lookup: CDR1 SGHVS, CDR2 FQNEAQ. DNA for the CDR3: TGTGCCAGCAGCTTTAGAATAGCGGGAGTGGAGCAGTTCTTC. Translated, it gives CASSFRIAGVEQFF.

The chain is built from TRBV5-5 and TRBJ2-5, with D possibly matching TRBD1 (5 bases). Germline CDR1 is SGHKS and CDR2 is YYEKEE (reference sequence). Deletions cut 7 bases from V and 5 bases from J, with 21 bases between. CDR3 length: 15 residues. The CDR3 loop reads CASVVGVSMLETQYF. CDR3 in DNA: TGTGCCAGCGTCGTAGGGGTCAGTATGTTGGAGACCCAGTACTTC. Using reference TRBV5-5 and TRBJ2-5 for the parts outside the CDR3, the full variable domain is DAGVTQSPTHLIKTRGQQVTLRCSPISGHKSVSWYQQVLGQGPQFIFQYYEKEERGRGNFPDRFSARQFPNYSSELNVNALLLGDSALYLCASVVGVSMLETQYFGPGTRLLVL.

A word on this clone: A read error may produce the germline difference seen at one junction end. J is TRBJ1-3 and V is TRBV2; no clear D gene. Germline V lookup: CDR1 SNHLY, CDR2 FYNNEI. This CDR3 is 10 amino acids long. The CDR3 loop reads CASSASNRDF. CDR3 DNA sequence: TGTGCCAGCAGTGCTTCAAATCGCGATTTT.

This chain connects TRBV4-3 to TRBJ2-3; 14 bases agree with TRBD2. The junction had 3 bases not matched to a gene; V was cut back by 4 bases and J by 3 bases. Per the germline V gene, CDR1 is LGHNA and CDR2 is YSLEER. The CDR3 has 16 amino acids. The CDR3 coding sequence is TGCGCCAGCAGCCCAGGACTAGCGGGAGGAACAGATACGCAGTATTTT. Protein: CASSPGLAGGTDTQYF.

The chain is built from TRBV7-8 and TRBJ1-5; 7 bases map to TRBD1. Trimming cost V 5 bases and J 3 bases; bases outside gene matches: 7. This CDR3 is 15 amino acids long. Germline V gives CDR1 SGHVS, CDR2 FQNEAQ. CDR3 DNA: TGTGCCAGCAGCCTTTACGGGACAGACAATCAGCCCCAGCATTTT. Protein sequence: CASSLYGTDNQPQHF.